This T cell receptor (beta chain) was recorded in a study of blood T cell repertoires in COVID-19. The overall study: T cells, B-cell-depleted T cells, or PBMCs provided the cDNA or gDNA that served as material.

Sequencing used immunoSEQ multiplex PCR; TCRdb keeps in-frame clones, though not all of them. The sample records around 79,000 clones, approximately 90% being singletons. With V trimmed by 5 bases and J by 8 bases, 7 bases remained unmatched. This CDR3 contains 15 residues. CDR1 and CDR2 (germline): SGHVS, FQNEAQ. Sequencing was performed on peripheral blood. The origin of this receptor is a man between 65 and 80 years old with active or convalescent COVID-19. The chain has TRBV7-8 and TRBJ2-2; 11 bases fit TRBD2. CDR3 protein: CASSRGLAGGGELFF. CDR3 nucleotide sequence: TGTGCCAGCAGCCGAGGACTAGCGGGCGGTGGGGAGCTGTTTTTT.